The 10 T cell receptor beta chains presented below share a single source sample, sequenced in a study of CD8 T cells in Susac syndrome. When the RNA was reverse transcribed, random hexamers were used with an input of roughly 0.45 to 1 ug. TCRdb itself ran the immunoSEQ multiplex PCR reads through MiXCR, one entry per CDR3 protein. The sample yields 150,000 to 200,000 distinct CDR3 sequences, approximately 93% seen once. The sequencing input was CD4+ T cells from PBMCs. The receptors were gathered from a human donor with multiple sclerosis.

The chain is built from TRBV7-3 and TRBJ2-1; no clear D gene. The CDR3 sequence is 13 residues long. The germline V and J ends were trimmed by 5 bases and 4 bases, with 9 bases remaining between them. Germline V gene sequence: CDR1 SGHTA, CDR2 FQGTGA. CDR3 nucleotide sequence: TGTGCCAGCAGCCAAACAGTATACAATGAGCAGTTCTTC. It is translated as CASSQTVYNEQFF.

This chain links TRBV5-1 with TRBJ1-1; D remains unclear. Germline V gene data show CDR1 as SGHRS and CDR2 as YFSETQ. This CDR3 is 14 amino acids long. The ends were cut back, 4 bases at V and 0 bases at J, with 10 bases in the middle. The DNA of the CDR3 is TGCGCCAGCAGCCGGACGTCAGTGAACACTGAAGCTTTCTTT. Translating it yields CASSRTSVNTEAFF.

V gene TRBV7-9 combines with J gene TRBJ2-3; D might be TRBD1 or TRBD2, each matching 6 bases. The CDR3 extends over 14 amino acids. The V gene lost 8 bases and the J gene lost 4 bases, with 16 bases spanning the gap. Germline values: CDR1 SEHNR, CDR2 FQNEAQ (reference sequence). The CDR3 DNA reads TGTGCCAGCGGCGGGACAACCGGCGCAGATACGCAGTATTTT. Translated: CASGGTTGADTQYF.

The rearrangement links TRBV30 to TRBJ1-1, with D unclear. This CDR3 spans 14 amino acids. The V gene's germline CDR1 is GTSNPN and CDR2 SVGIG (reference sequence). V gave up 0 bases and J gave up 1 base, with 9 bases separating them. DNA for the CDR3: TGTGCCTGGAGTGTAGGAGGAACGAACACTGAAGCTTTCTTT. Translated, it gives CAWSVGGTNTEAFF.

The rearrangement uses TRBV29-1 and TRBJ2-3; D not resolved. The V and J ends lost 3 bases and 4 bases respectively, with 8 bases between them. Germline V gene sequence: CDR1 SQVTM, CDR2 ANQGSEA. The CDR3 loop spans 12 amino acids. CDR3 DNA: TGCAGCGTTGACCTCTCTTCAGATACGCAGTATTTT. Translated, it gives CSVDLSSDTQYF.

V is TRBV7-9 and J is TRBJ2-7, with TRBD1 as a possible D gene (6 bases). Germline CDR1 and CDR2: SEHNR and FQNEAQ (reference sequence). CDR3 size: 13 residues. Trimming took 6 bases from V and 7 from J, leaving 16 bases between them. The CDR3 DNA is TGTGCCAGCAGGTACGACAGGACGGGGGAGCAGTACTTC. It specifies CASRYDRTGEQYF. Combining the CDR3 with reference TRBV7-9 and TRBJ2-7 gives the whole variable domain DTGVSQNPRHKITKRGQNVTFRCDPISEHNRLYWYRQTLGQGPEFLTYFQNEAQLEKSRLLSDRFSAERPKGSFSTLEIQRTEQGDSAMYLCASRYDRTGEQYFGPGTRLTVT.

This clonotype was seen just once. The chain joins TRBV10-3 to TRBJ2-1; 10 nucleotides agree with TRBD1. After removal of 7 bases from V and 6 bases from J, the junction contained 9 bases not matched to a gene. Germline CDR1 and CDR2: ENHRY and SYGVKD. This CDR3 has 15 amino acids. This CDR3 reads CAINEGDRGVNEQFF. The CDR3 nucleotides are TGTGCCATCAACGAAGGGGACAGGGGTGTCAATGAGCAGTTCTTC.

The chain combines TRBV3-1 with TRBJ2-2; a possible D gene is TRBD1 (5 bases). Germline V CDR1 and CDR2: LGHDT, YNNKEL (reference sequence). CDR3 length: 14 amino acids. V was cut by 1 base and J by 4 bases, with 7 bases left in between. The DNA for the CDR3 is TGTGCCAGCAGCCAAGGACAGACCACCGGGGAGCTGTTTTTT. It encodes CASSQGQTTGELFF.

The rearrangement joins TRBV7-9 to TRBJ2-3, with TRBD2 as a possible D gene (6 bases). The V end lost 7 bases, the J end lost 5 bases, and 16 bases lay between the germline ends. Germline V lookup: CDR1 SEHNR, CDR2 FQNEAQ (reference sequence). The CDR3 extends over 14 amino acids. CDR3 in amino acids: CASTPMGGVDTQYF. The CDR3 region has the DNA TGTGCCAGCACCCCTATGGGAGGTGTAGATACGCAGTATTTT.

The rearrangement joins TRBV5-1 to TRBJ2-3; D assignment may be TRBD1 or TRBD2 (6 bases each). Looked up from germline, CDR1 is SGHRS and CDR2 is YFSETQ. This CDR3 has 18 residues. V shed 4 bases and J shed 2 bases, with 23 bases lying between them. The CDR3 region is CASSPGAKLGLFTDTQYF. CDR3 bases: TGCGCCAGCAGCCCGGGGGCGAAACTAGGGCTCTTCACAGATACGCAGTATTTT. The whole variable domain, remainder taken from reference TRBV5-1 and TRBJ2-3, is KAGVTQTPRYLIKTRGQQVTLSCSPISGHRSVSWYQQTPGQGLQFLFEYFSETQRNKGNFPGRFSGRQFSNSRSEMNVSTLELGDSALYLCASSPGAKLGLFTDTQYFGPGTRLTVL.